In this sample, the clone carrying this T cell receptor beta chain turned up a few times. Antigen specificity is unknown. This sample is drawn from a study of T cells in Graves' hyperthyroidism and ophthalmopathy. Germline V CDR1 and CDR2: DFQATT, SNEGSKA (reference sequence). The V end lost 5 bases, the J end lost 8 bases, and 18 bases lay between the germline ends. This CDR3 has 13 amino acids. Findings of the study overall: Blood samples included most of the expanded thyroid clonotypes exceeding 0.001.

There were TCR beta CDR3 regions amplified from RNA transcripts. RT-PCR in the first round (using the HTBI primer set) targeted the TCR CDR3. TCRdb reanalysed the multiplex PCR reads using MiXCR and keeps one entry per CDR3 protein. Here the sample spans 660,000 or so distinct CDR3 sequences, around 20% being singletons. The sequence was collected from a man aged 30 to 39 with Graves' ophthalmopathy. The source material was blood. The chain couples TRBV20-1 to TRBJ1-2; D is possibly TRBD1 (5 bases). The CDR3 DNA is TGCAGTGCTCCCGTCGGTGTGGGGGGGGGCTACACCTTC. It codes for CSAPVGVGGGYTF.